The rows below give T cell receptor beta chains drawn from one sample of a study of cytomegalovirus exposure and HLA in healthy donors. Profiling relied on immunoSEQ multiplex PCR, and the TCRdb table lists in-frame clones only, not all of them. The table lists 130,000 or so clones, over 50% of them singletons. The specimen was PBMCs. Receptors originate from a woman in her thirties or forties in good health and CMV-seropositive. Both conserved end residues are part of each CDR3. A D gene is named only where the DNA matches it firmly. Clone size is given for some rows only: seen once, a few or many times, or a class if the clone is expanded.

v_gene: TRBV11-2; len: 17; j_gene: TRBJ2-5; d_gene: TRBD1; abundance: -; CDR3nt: TGTGCCAGCAGCTTAGATCTGGACAGGGGATCCAAAGAGACCCAGTACTTC; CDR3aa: CASSLDLDRGSKETQYF
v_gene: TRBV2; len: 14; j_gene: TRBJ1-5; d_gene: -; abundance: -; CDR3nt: TGTGCCAGCAGTGAACAGGTTAGCAATCAGCCCCAGCATTTT; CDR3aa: CASSEQVSNQPQHF
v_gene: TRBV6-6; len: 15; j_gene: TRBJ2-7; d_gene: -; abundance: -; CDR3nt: TGTGCCAGCAGCCGAAGGGGATCTCCTAACCGGGAGCAGTACTTC; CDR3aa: CASSRRGSPNREQYF
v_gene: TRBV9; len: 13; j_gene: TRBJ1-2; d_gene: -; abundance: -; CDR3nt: TGTGCCAGCAGCCCGGGGATTCCCTATGGCTACACCTTC; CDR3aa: CASSPGIPYGYTF
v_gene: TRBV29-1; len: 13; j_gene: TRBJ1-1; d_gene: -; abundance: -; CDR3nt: TGCAGCGTTGAGGTCCAGGGTGACACTGAAGCTTTCTTT; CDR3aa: CSVEVQGDTEAFF
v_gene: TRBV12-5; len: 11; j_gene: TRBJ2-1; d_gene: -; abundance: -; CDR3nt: TGTGCTAGTAGTGAAGAGGGTGAGCAGTTCTTC; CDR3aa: CASSEEGEQFF
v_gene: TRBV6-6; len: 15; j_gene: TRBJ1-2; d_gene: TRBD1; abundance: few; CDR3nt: TGTGCCAGCAGTTACTCTGAGGGGGCGGGATATGGCTACACCTTC; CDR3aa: CASSYSEGAGYGYTF
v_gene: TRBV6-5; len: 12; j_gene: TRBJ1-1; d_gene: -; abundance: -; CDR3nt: TGTGCCAGCCTCTCCGAGGTAGAAAAAGCTTTCTTT; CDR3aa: CASLSEVEKAFF
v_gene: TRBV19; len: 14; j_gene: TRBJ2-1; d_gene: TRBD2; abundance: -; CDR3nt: TGTGCCAGTACCCCTCTAGCGGGAAACAATGAGCAGTTCTTC; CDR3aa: CASTPLAGNNEQFF
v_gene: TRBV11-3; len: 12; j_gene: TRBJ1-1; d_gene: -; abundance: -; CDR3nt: TGTGCCAGCAGCTTACGGCAGGGGACGACTTTCTTT; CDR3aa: CASSLRQGTTFF
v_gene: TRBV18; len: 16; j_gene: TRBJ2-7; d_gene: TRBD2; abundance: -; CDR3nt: TGTGCCAGCTCACGGGGAGGGTCAAGAGACTCCTACGAGCAGTACTTC; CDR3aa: CASSRGGSRDSYEQYF
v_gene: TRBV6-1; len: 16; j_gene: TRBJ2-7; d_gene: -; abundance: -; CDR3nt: TGTGCCAGCAGTGACGCTCAGGGGTTTCCAAGTTACGAGCAGTACTTC; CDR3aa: CASSDAQGFPSYEQYF
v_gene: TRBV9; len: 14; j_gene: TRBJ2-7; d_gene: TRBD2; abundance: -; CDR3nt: TGTGCCAGCAGCCCGACTAGCGGGAGACACGAGCAGTACTTC; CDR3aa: CASSPTSGRHEQYF
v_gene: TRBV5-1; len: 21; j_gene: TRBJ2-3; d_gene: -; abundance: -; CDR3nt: TGCGCCAGCAGCTTGGCCATGCTAGGACAATATGGAACCACATACACAGATACGCAGTATTTT; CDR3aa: CASSLAMLGQYGTTYTDTQYF
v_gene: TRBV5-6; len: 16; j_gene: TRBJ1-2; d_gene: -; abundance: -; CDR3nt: TGTGCCAGCAGCTTCGACCTGGGGGCCGTCGACTATGGCTACACCTTC; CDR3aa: CASSFDLGAVDYGYTF
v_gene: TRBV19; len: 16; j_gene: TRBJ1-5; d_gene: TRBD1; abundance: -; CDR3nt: TGTGCCAGTAGTATGACAGGGGTTTTCGGCAATCAGCCCCAGCATTTT; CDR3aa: CASSMTGVFGNQPQHF
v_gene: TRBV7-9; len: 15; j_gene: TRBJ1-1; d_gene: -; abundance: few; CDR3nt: TGTGCCAGCAGCCCGAGACAGCACATGAACACTGAAGCTTTCTTT; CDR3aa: CASSPRQHMNTEAFF
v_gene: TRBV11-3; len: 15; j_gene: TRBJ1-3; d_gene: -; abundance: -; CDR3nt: TGTGCCAGCAGCCCCTCATGGGGGCAGGGAAACACCATATATTTT; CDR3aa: CASSPSWGQGNTIYF
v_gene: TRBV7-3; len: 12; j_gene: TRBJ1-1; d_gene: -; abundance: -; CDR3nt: TGTGCCAGCAGGGGGGGTAGCACTGAAGCTTTCTTT; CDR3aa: CASRGGSTEAFF